This T cell receptor beta chain was identified in a study of beta chain features in type 1 diabetes. Study observations and caveats: cDNA-based sequencing might over-represent cells highly expressing TCR.

This clone has only a few counts. The antigen is unknown. Reverse transcribing all isolated RNA meant expressed TCRB transcripts were sequenced. This table comes from immunoSEQ multiplex PCR, and its TCRdb copy is limited to in-frame clones, with some not included. The top ten hold roughly 0.019% of the sample, which has some 400,000 clones, roughly 16% seen once. Markers CD45RO/CCR7/CD25/CD127/CD95/CD27 served to sort CD4+ naive, central memory, regulatory and stem cell-like memory cells. Post-sort purity exceeded 95% for all sorted populations. The receptor was isolated from a young woman in good health. Sample: naive CD4+ T cells from blood.

This CDR3 reads CSVGHYNEQFF. The DNA for the CDR3 is TGCAGCGTAGGACATTACAATGAGCAGTTCTTC. The chain combines TRBV29-1 with TRBJ2-1; possible D gene TRBD1, 5 bases. CDR3 length equals 11 residues. Germline CDR1 reads SQVTM; CDR2 reads ANQGSEA. The germline V and J ends were trimmed by 6 bases and 4 bases, with 7 bases remaining between them.